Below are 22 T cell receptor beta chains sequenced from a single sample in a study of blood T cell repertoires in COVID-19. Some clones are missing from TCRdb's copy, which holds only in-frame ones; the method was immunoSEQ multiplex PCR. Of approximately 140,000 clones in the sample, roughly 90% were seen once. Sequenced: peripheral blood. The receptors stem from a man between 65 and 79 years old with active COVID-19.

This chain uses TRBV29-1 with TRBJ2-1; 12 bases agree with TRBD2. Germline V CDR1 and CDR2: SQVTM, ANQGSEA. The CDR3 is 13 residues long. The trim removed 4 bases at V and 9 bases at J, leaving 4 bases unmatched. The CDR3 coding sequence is TGCAGCGTTGGACTAGCGGGAGTCCTTGAGCAGTTCTTC. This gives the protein CSVGLAGVLEQFF.

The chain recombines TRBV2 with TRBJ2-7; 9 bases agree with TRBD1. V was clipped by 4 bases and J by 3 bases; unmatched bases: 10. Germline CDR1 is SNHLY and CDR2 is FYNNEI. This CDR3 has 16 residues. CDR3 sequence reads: CASSGTGATLIYEQYF. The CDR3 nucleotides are TGTGCCAGCAGTGGGACAGGGGCCACGCTAATCTACGAGCAGTACTTC.

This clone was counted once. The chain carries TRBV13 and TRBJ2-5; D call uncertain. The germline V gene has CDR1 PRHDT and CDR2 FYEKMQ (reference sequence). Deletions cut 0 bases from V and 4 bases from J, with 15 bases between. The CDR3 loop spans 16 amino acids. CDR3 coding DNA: TGTGCCAGCAGCTTAGGCACAGAAAGGTTTAGAGAGACCCAGTACTTC. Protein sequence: CASSLGTERFRETQYF.

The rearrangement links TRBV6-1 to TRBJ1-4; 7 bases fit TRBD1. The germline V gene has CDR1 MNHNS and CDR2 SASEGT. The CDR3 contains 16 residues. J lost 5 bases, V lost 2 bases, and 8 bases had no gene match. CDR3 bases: TGTGCCAGCAGTGAAACTACAGGGGTGACAAATGAAAAACTGTTTTTT. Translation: CASSETTGVTNEKLFF.

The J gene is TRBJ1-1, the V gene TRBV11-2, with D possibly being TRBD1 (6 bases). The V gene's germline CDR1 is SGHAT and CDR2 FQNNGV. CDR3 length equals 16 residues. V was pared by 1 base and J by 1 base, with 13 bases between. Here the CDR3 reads CASSLVRGQKNTEAFF. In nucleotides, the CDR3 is TGTGCCAGCAGCTTAGTCAGGGGCCAGAAGAACACTGAAGCTTTCTTT.

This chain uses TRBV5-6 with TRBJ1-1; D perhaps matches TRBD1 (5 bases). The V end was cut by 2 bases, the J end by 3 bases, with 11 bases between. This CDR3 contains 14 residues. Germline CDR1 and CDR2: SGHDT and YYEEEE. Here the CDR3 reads CASSFGARDTEAFF. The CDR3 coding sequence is TGTGCCAGCAGCTTTGGGGCACGGGACACTGAAGCTTTCTTT.

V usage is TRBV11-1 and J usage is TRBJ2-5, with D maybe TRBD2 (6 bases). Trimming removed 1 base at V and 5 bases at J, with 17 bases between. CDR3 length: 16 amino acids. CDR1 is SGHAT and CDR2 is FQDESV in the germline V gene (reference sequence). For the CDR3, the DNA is TGTGCCAGCAGCTTAGATAGCGGAAACCTGCGGGAGACCCAGTACTTC. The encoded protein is CASSLDSGNLRETQYF.

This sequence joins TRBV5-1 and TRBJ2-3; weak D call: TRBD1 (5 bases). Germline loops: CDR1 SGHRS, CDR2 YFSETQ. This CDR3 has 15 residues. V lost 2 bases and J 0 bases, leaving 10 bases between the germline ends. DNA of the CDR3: TGCGCCAGCAGCTTACAGGACCCTAGCACAGATACGCAGTATTTT. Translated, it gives CASSLQDPSTDTQYF.

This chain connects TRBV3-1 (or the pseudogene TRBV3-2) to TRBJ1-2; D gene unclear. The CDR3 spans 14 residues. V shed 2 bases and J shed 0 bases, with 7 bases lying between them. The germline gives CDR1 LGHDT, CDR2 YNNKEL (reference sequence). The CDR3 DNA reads TGTGCCAGCAGCCAAACCCCAGCTAACTATGGCTACACCTTC. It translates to CASSQTPANYGYTF.

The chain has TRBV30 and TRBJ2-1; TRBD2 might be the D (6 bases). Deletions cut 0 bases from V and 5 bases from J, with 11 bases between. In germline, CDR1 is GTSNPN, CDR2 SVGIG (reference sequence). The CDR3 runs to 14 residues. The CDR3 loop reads CAWSVRGWDNEQFF. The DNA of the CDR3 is TGTGCCTGGAGTGTCCGGGGGTGGGACAATGAGCAGTTCTTC.

In DNA, the CDR3 is TGTGCCAGCAGCTTAAGGGGCGCCTTGGCCACAGATACGCAGTATTTT. This sequence encodes CASSLRGALATDTQYF. The chain uses TRBV7-3 and TRBJ2-3, with D perhaps matching TRBD1 (5 bases). The germline gives CDR1 SGHTA, CDR2 FQGTGA. Trimming removed 1 base at V and 2 bases at J, with 13 bases between. The CDR3 is 16 residues long.

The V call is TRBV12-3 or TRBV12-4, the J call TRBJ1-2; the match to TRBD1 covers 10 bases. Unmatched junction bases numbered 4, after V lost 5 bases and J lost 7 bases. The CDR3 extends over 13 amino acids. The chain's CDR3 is CASSPRTGGGYTF. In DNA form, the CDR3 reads TGTGCCAGCAGTCCCCGGACAGGGGGTGGCTACACCTTC.

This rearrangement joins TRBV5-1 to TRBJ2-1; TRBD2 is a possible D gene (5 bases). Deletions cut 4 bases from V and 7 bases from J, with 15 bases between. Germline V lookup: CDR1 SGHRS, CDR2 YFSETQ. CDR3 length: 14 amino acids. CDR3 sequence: CASSGEGYGNEQFF. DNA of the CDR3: TGCGCCAGCAGCGGCGAGGGCTACGGGAATGAGCAGTTCTTC.

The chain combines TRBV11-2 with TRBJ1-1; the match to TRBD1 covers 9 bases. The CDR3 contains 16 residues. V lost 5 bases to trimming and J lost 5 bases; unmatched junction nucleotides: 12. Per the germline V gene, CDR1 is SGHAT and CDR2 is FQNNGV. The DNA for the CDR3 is TGTGCCAGCAGCATCCGACAGGGGGGCGCAGATACTGAAGCTTTCTTT. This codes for CASSIRQGGADTEAFF.

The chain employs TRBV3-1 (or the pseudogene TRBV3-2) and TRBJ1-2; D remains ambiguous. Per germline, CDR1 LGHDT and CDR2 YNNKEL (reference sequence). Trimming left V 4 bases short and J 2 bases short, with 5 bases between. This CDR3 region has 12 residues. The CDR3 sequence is CASSRVNYGYTF. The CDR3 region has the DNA TGTGCCAGCAGCCGAGTGAACTATGGCTACACCTTC.

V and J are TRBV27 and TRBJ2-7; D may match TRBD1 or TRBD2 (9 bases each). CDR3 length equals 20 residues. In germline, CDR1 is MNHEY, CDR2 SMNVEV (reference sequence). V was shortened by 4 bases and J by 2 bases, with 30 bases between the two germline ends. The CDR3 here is CASSYRGRGSGSFPAYEQYF. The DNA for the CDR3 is TGTGCCAGCAGTTACAGGGGGCGAGGTAGCGGGAGTTTCCCTGCCTACGAGCAGTACTTC.

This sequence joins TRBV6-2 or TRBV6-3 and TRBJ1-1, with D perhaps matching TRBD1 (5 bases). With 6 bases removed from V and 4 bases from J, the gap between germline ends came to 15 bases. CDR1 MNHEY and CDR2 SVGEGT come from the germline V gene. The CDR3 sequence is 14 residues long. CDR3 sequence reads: CASSPTGKSTEAFF. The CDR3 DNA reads TGTGCCAGCAGCCCCACAGGCAAGAGCACTGAAGCTTTCTTT.

CDR3 coding DNA: TGTGCCAGCGCAGGGGATCGGGACGAGCAGTACTTC. Its translation is CASAGDRDEQYF. The chain is built from TRBV25-1 and TRBJ2-7; weak D call: TRBD1 (6 bases). Deletions cut 8 bases from V and 5 bases from J, with 13 bases between. The CDR3 is 12 residues long. Germline CDR1 MGHDK, CDR2 SYGVNS.

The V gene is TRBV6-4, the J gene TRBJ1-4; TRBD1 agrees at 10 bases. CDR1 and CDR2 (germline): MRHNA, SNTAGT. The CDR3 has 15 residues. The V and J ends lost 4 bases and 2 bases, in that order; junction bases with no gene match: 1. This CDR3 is CASSVTGGTNEKLFF. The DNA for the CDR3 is TGTGCCAGCAGTGTGACAGGGGGCACTAATGAAAAACTGTTTTTT.

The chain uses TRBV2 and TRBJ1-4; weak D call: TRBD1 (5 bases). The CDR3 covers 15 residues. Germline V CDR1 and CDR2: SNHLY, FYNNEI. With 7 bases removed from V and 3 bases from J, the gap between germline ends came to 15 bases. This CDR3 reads CASTLGGAANEKLFF. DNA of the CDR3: TGTGCCAGCACTCTAGGAGGGGCAGCTAATGAAAAACTGTTTTTT.

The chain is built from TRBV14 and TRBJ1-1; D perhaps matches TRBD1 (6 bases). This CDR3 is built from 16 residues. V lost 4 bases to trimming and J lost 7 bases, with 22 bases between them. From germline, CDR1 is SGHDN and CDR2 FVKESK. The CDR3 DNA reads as TGTGCCAGCAGCCCCGCCCTAACAGGGCGGTATGGTGAAGCTTTCTTT. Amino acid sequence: CASSPALTGRYGEAFF.

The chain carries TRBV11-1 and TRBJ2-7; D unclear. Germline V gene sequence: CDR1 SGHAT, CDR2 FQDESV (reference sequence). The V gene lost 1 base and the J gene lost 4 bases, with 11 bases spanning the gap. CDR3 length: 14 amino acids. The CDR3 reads CASSLETWSYEQYF. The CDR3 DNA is TGTGCCAGCAGCTTAGAAACCTGGAGTTACGAGCAGTACTTC.